These 23 T cell receptor beta chains were sequenced from one sample in a study of shared clonotypes between healthy human individuals. The protocol was immunoSEQ multiplex PCR, while the TCRdb copy is restricted to in-frame clones and leaves out a portion. The table includes millions of clones, 85% to 95% detected once. Sequenced: naive CD4+ T cells sorted from blood. Subset defined: CD45RA+ positively selected. The receptors were gathered from a man aged 18 to 29 in good health.

The V gene is TRBV19, the J gene TRBJ2-1; 9 bases are shared with TRBD2. Per the germline V gene, CDR1 is LNHDA and CDR2 is SQIVND (reference sequence). This CDR3 comprises 15 residues. V was clipped by 7 bases and J by 8 bases; unmatched bases: 12. The CDR3 DNA sequence: TGTGCCAGTACCACAACCTGGCGGGGGGGGGATGAGCAGTTCTTC. Translation gives CASTTTWRGGDEQFF.

The genes are TRBV7-6 and TRBJ1-4; 9 bases match TRBD1. Unmatched junction bases numbered 8, after V lost 5 bases and J lost 7 bases. The length of the CDR3 is 15 residues. Germline loops: CDR1 SGHVS, CDR2 FNYEAQ. CDR3 loop: CASSPVRDRAEKLFF. The CDR3 DNA reads TGTGCCAGCAGCCCAGTTCGGGACAGGGCTGAAAAACTGTTTTTT.

The V gene is TRBV27, the J gene TRBJ2-7; maybe TRBD1 (6 bases). The CDR3 spans 19 residues. With 7 bases removed from V and 6 bases from J, the gap between germline ends came to 34 bases. Per germline, CDR1 MNHEY and CDR2 SMNVEV (reference sequence). The CDR3 DNA follows: TGTGCCAGCAAACAGGCCCAGGACAGTCCGTTCATCCATCCCAGCGAGCAGTACTTC. Its protein product is CASKQAQDSPFIHPSEQYF.

This clone came up once. The rearrangement joins TRBV11-2 to TRBJ1-2; no clear D. The CDR3 is 13 residues long. Germline V lookup: CDR1 SGHAT, CDR2 FQNNGV. Trimming pared 3 bases from V and 6 bases from J, leaving 11 bases between. The CDR3 is CASSLGAGHGYTF. The CDR3 DNA reads TGTGCCAGCAGCTTGGGAGCTGGTCATGGCTACACCTTC.

On this clone: The sample carries other DNA sequences with the same CDR3. The rearrangement links TRBV28 to TRBJ1-5; 7 positions match TRBD1. The ends lost 6 bases at V and 2 bases at J; junction bases unmatched: 4. This CDR3 has 14 residues. Germline V gene lookup returns CDR1 MDHEN and CDR2 SYDVKM. The CDR3 bases are TGTGCCAGCAGACGGCAGGGGGGCAATCAGCCCCAGCATTTT. Its translation: CASRRQGGNQPQHF.

Only one count was recorded for this clone. The V call is TRBV11-3, the J call TRBJ2-2; D is perhaps TRBD2 (5 bases). Trimming pared 5 bases from V and 4 bases from J, leaving 14 bases between. Germline-derived CDR1 and CDR2 are SGHNT and YENEEA. The CDR3 contains 15 residues. CDR3 residues: CASSPLLSGTGELFF. The CDR3 DNA reads TGTGCCAGCAGCCCCTTACTGAGCGGCACCGGGGAGCTGTTTTTT.

Written as DNA, the CDR3 is TGTGCCAGCAGCTTGGGGACAGACTCCTACGAGCAGTACTTC. Its protein product is CASSLGTDSYEQYF. This rearrangement joins TRBV5-4 to TRBJ2-7; D is possibly TRBD1 (6 bases). Germline CDR1 SGHNT, CDR2 YYREEE (reference sequence). Between the trimmed V and J ends, which lost 0 bases and 0 bases, there was a span of 7 bases. This CDR3 comprises 14 residues.

This sequence joins TRBV7-2 and TRBJ2-3, with 9 bases matching TRBD2. J was trimmed by 4 bases and V by 1 base; bases with no gene match: 6. CDR3 length equals 16 residues. CDR1 is SGHTA and CDR2 is FQGNSA in the germline V gene. The CDR3 loop reads CASSLEGSGSPDTQYF. CDR3 bases: TGTGCCAGCAGCTTAGAGGGTAGCGGGAGCCCAGATACGCAGTATTTT.

This rearrangement joins TRBV5-1 to TRBJ1-2; TRBD1 might be the D (5 bases). The CDR3 covers 13 residues. V lost 3 bases to trimming and J lost 4 bases, with 10 bases between them. The germline gives CDR1 SGHRS, CDR2 YFSETQ. The CDR3 loop is CASSSGTVYGYTF. The CDR3, as DNA: TGCGCCAGCAGCTCCGGGACGGTCTATGGCTACACCTTC. The full variable domain, in which reference TRBV5-1 and TRBJ1-2 provide the parts outside the CDR3, is KAGVTQTPRYLIKTRGQQVTLSCSPISGHRSVSWYQQTPGQGLQFLFEYFSETQRNKGNFPGRFSGRQFSNSRSEMNVSTLELGDSALYLCASSSGTVYGYTFGSGTRLTVV.

As for this clone: Possible read error: a much larger clone is one base away. This chain uses TRBV6-1 with TRBJ1-3; TRBD1 matches 8 bases. CDR3 length: 14 residues. Germline loops: CDR1 MNHNS, CDR2 SASEGT. V lost 6 bases, J lost 0 bases, and 1 base stayed unmatched. This CDR3 is CASRGTGSGNTIYF. CDR3 DNA sequence: TGTGCCAGCAGGGGGACAGGCTCTGGAAACACCATATATTTT.

The chain is built from TRBV28 and TRBJ1-2; weak D call: TRBD1 (5 bases). V dropped 3 bases and J dropped 12 bases, with 14 bases sitting between them. CDR3 length: 12 amino acids. The V gene's germline CDR1 is MDHEN and CDR2 SYDVKM. Written as DNA, the CDR3 is TGTGCCAGCAGTTTGAACGGCGGGGCCCACACCTTC. It translates to CASSLNGGAHTF.

The genes are TRBV11-3 and TRBJ1-1; D not certain. This CDR3 contains 14 residues. Germline V gives CDR1 SGHNT, CDR2 YENEEA. Trimming took 3 bases from V and 1 from J, leaving 9 bases between them. Here the CDR3 reads CASSFDGSNTEAFF. As DNA, the CDR3 is TGTGCCAGCAGCTTCGACGGATCGAACACTGAAGCTTTCTTT.

This clone was seen a single time. V is TRBV7-9 and J is TRBJ2-2; the D is unclear. CDR1 is SEHNR and CDR2 is FQNEAQ in the germline V gene (reference sequence). The CDR3 extends over 11 amino acids. With 8 bases removed from V and 4 bases from J, the gap between germline ends came to 5 bases. CDR3 nucleotides: TGTGCCAGCCACCGCACCGGGGAGCTGTTTTTT. This sequence encodes CASHRTGELFF.

This sequence joins TRBV5-6 and TRBJ2-7; D is unclear. Germline V gives CDR1 SGHDT, CDR2 YYEEEE. This CDR3 has 14 amino acids. Trimming left V 3 bases short and J 4 bases short, with 14 bases between. In DNA form, the CDR3 reads TGTGCCAGCAGCTGGAGCCGACTTACTTACGAGCAGTACTTC. This sequence encodes CASSWSRLTYEQYF.

V is TRBV28 and J is TRBJ2-7, with no clear D. The ends were cut back, 7 bases at V and 3 bases at J, with 10 bases in the middle. The V gene's germline CDR1 is MDHEN and CDR2 SYDVKM. The CDR3 runs 12 residues. The CDR3 DNA sequence: TGTGCCAGCACAGGACGGAACTACGAGCAGTACTTC. It codes for CASTGRNYEQYF.

The chain combines TRBV5-1 with TRBJ1-6; 7 positions agree with TRBD1. The CDR3 is made up of 21 amino acids. CDR1 SGHRS and CDR2 YFSETQ come from the germline V gene. V was clipped by 0 bases and J by 0 bases; unmatched bases: 15. The CDR3 DNA is TGCGCCAGCAGCTTGGCCAGGGGGACCGGACGGCAAAGCTCCTATAATTCACCCCTCCACTTT. It specifies CASSLARGTGRQSSYNSPLHF.

J is TRBJ1-1 and V is TRBV21-1. TRBV21-1 is listed as a pseudogene. The CDR3 has 16 amino acids. The CDR3 spells CASSTPWRDLNTEAFF. The CDR3 bases are TGTGCCAGCAGCACCCCGTGGAGAGACTTGAACACTGAAGCTTTCTTT.

The J gene is TRBJ2-1, the V gene TRBV2; D gene uncertain. The CDR3 consists of 15 residues. Trimming pared 6 bases from V and 0 bases from J, leaving 12 bases between. Germline V lookup: CDR1 SNHLY, CDR2 FYNNEI. The CDR3: CASRKAHRSYNEQFF. In DNA, the CDR3 is TGTGCCAGCAGGAAGGCGCACCGCTCCTACAATGAGCAGTTCTTC.

In DNA form, the CDR3 reads TGTGCCAGCAGTGAGGTTGGTGGAGCGGGAAGTTTCAACGAGCAGTACTTC. Its translation is CASSEVGGAGSFNEQYF. This chain joins TRBV6-1 and TRBJ2-7; 7 bases are shared with TRBD2. Germline V gene data show CDR1 as MNHNS and CDR2 as SASEGT. The CDR3 runs to 17 residues. The V segment lost 3 bases and the J segment 5 bases; nucleotides outside the gene matches: 16.

V is TRBV7-8 and J is TRBJ2-1; 11 nucleotides agree with TRBD1. The CDR3 sequence is 15 residues long. Germline V gene lookup returns CDR1 SGHVS and CDR2 FQNEAQ. Trimming at V came to 5 bases and at J to 8 bases, leaving 8 bases not matched to a gene. CDR3: CASSAGTGGLYEQFF. The CDR3 DNA reads as TGTGCCAGCAGCGCCGGGACAGGGGGGTTGTATGAGCAGTTCTTC.

The rearrangement links TRBV2 to TRBJ2-5; 8 bases align to TRBD1. CDR1 SNHLY and CDR2 FYNNEI come from the germline V gene. The CDR3 is 14 residues long. Losses at the gene ends were 7 bases for V and 1 base for J; bases not matched to a gene: 5. CDR3 loop: CASNTDRAQETQYF. The DNA of the CDR3 is TGTGCCAGCAATACGGACAGGGCCCAAGAGACCCAGTACTTC.

CDR3 in amino acids: CASSGLAGGSGANVLTF. The CDR3 DNA reads TGTGCCAGCAGTGGGTTGGCAGGGGGCTCTGGGGCCAACGTCCTGACTTTC. This rearrangement joins TRBV9 to TRBJ2-6, with TRBD1 matching over 7 bases. This CDR3 spans 17 amino acids. Germline V gene lookup returns CDR1 SGDLS and CDR2 YYNGEE. The V gene end was trimmed by 5 bases and the J gene end by 0 bases; junction bases not matched to a gene: 8.

The rearrangement links TRBV5-1 to TRBJ2-5; 9 bases line up with TRBD2. V shed 3 bases and J 5 bases; nucleotides not matched to a gene: 11. The CDR3 sequence is 16 residues long. Per germline, CDR1 SGHRS and CDR2 YFSETQ. The CDR3 coding sequence is TGCGCCAGCAGCTATCTAGCGGGACACGTTGGGGAGACCCAGTACTTC. Amino acid sequence: CASSYLAGHVGETQYF.